These 8 T cell receptor beta chains came from one sample sequenced in a study of blood T cell repertoires in COVID-19. TCRdb's table, derived via immunoSEQ multiplex PCR, lists solely in-frame clones and lacks some. This table has approximately 210,000 clones, roughly nine tenths appearing once. Sequenced input: peripheral blood. These TCRs come from a man aged 35 to 55 with acute or convalescent COVID-19.

This clone was counted between two and nine times. The chain has TRBV28 and TRBJ2-7, with a possible D match to TRBD2 (5 bases). Trimming removed 4 bases from V and 0 bases from J, with 16 bases in between. Germline V gene data show CDR1 as MDHEN and CDR2 as SYDVKM. The CDR3 consists of 16 residues. The chain's CDR3 is CASSSPGVAYSYEQYF. In nucleotides, the CDR3 is TGTGCCAGCAGTTCCCCTGGGGTAGCGTACTCCTACGAGCAGTACTTC. The full variable domain, completed using reference TRBV28 and TRBJ2-7, is DVKVTQSSRYLVKRTGEKVFLECVQDMDHENMFWYRQDPGLGLRLIYFSYDVKMKEKGDIPEGYSVSREKKERFSLILESASTNQTSMYLCASSSPGVAYSYEQYFGPGTRLTVT.

This clone has a single count. The chain couples TRBV19 to TRBJ1-5; D is unclear. Trimming removed 2 bases from V and 8 bases from J, with 13 bases in between. Germline CDR1 LNHDA, CDR2 SQIVND (reference sequence). The CDR3 sequence is 14 residues long. CDR3 amino acids: CASSISGIRKPQHF. The CDR3 bases are TGTGCCAGTAGTATATCGGGGATTCGTAAGCCCCAGCATTTT.

This sequence joins TRBV12-3 or TRBV12-4 and TRBJ1-5; no clear D. Trimming took off 3 bases at V and 6 bases at J, with 6 bases between the two ends. The CDR3 covers 12 residues. CDR3 protein: CASSFASQPQHF. The CDR3, as DNA: TGTGCCAGCAGTTTTGCGAGTCAGCCCCAGCATTTT.

The J gene is TRBJ2-1, the V gene TRBV19; perhaps TRBD2 as D (6 bases). Trimming took off 5 bases at V and 2 bases at J, with 16 bases between the two ends. CDR1 is LNHDA and CDR2 is SQIVND in the germline V gene (reference sequence). The CDR3 consists of 16 residues. The CDR3 nucleotides are TGTGCCAGTAGTCAAGAGGGGAGGTTCCCCTACAATGAGCAGTTCTTC. Protein sequence: CASSQEGRFPYNEQFF.

The chain recombines TRBV30 with TRBJ1-5; weak D call: TRBD1 (5 bases). Germline V gene lookup returns CDR1 GTSNPN and CDR2 SVGIG (reference sequence). This CDR3 is built from 15 residues. The V gene lost 1 base and the J gene lost 2 bases, with 12 bases spanning the gap. The chain's CDR3 is CAWSATERGNQPQHF. CDR3 nucleotides: TGTGCCTGGAGTGCGACAGAAAGAGGCAATCAGCCCCAGCATTTT.

This clone was picked up one time. CDR3 DNA sequence: TGTGCCAGCAAGAGGGACTACAATGAGCAGTTCTTC. Translating gives CASKRDYNEQFF. The chain uses TRBV28 and TRBJ2-1, with a tentative D call TRBD2 (5 bases). In germline, CDR1 is MDHEN, CDR2 SYDVKM. This CDR3 has 12 amino acids. Deletions cut 7 bases from V and 3 bases from J, with 7 bases between.

The chain is built from TRBV10-1 and TRBJ2-3; 11 bases map to TRBD2. The CDR3 has 17 amino acids. Trimming took 6 bases from V and 0 from J; bases not matched to a gene: 8. Germline V gives CDR1 WNHNN, CDR2 SYGVQD (reference sequence). CDR3 sequence reads: CASSPRLAGGSTDTQYF. The CDR3 DNA follows: TGCGCCAGCAGCCCCAGGCTAGCGGGGGGAAGCACAGATACGCAGTATTTT.

This chain connects TRBV18 to TRBJ1-4; TRBD1 aligns across 7 bases. This CDR3 contains 13 residues. The V gene's germline CDR1 is KGHSH and CDR2 LQKENI. J gave up 5 bases and V 3 bases, and 0 bases lay outside the gene matches. The CDR3, as DNA: TGTGCCAGCTCACCGGACAGGAATGAAAAACTGTTTTTT. Protein product: CASSPDRNEKLFF.